A single T cell receptor beta chain is shown here with its context. Unmatched junction bases numbered 1, after V lost 3 bases and J lost 2 bases. This CDR3 region has 14 residues. CDR1 is SGHVS and CDR2 is FQNEAQ in the germline V gene. As handled by the study authors: Nucleated cell counts were estimated from reference gene primer amplification. Data came from immunoSEQ multiplex PCR; TCRdb stores just in-frame clones and leaves some out. For V, J and clone size, that table is used; D and trimming come from the DNA. Among more than 300,000 clones listed, 86% were seen once. These data originate in a study of blood T cell repertoires in COVID-19. The overall study: Sites in the United States, Italy and Spain provided acute and convalescent COVID-19 samples.

The chain links TRBV7-8 to TRBJ1-2, with 9 nucleotides matching TRBD1. The specimen was PBMCs or T cells enriched from blood (not recorded which). The sequence was collected from a man in his thirties or forties who had recovered from COVID-19. Here the CDR3 DNA reads TGTGCCAGCAGCTTGACAGGGGGAAACTATGGCTACACCTTC. Translation: CASSLTGGNYGYTF.